The clone carrying this T cell receptor beta chain was recorded a few times. The data originate from a study of T-cell memory formation after mild COVID-19. TCRdb recomputed calls from the 5' RACE reads with MiXCR, one row per CDR3 protein. The sample shows hundreds of thousands of distinct CDR3 sequences, roughly 18% of them seen only once. V was shortened by 3 bases and J by 0 bases, with 5 bases between the two germline ends. Germline V lookup: CDR1 MNHEY, CDR2 SVGEGT. The CDR3 sequence is 14 residues long. The sample was PBMCs or a T cell subset sorted from them (not recorded which). The receptor was derived from an adult woman who had mild COVID-19 (a few samples of this study predate the infection). Cell type and time point are not known. The rearrangement joins TRBV6-2 or TRBV6-3 to TRBJ2-2; D remains ambiguous. CDR3 protein: CASSYSPNTGELFF. The DNA of the CDR3 is TGTGCCAGCAGTTATTCCCCGAACACCGGGGAGCTGTTTTTT.